This T cell receptor beta chain was documented in a study of OX40 agonist ivuxolimab in advanced cancers. As for the study in general: Previous treatment with anti-PD-1, anti-PD-L1 or anti-CTLA-4 therapy was allowed; 40% had received some. Findings and limits, study-wide: By week 6 at 0.1 to 3.0 mg/kg, blood CD4+ and CD8+ T cells had expanded clonally. Researchers did not establish what antigens the expanded peripheral T cells target.

Data came from immunoSEQ multiplex PCR; TCRdb stores just in-frame clones and leaves some out. The sample records more than 95,000 clones, 92% being singletons. As concerns this clone: The antigen remains undetermined.

Sequences were derived from CD4+ or CD8+ T cells sorted from blood, sampled in a trial of the OX40 agonist ivuxolimab. The clonotype was recovered from an adult with an advanced solid tumor such as melanoma, head and neck, liver or kidney cancer.

This CDR3 is CASSQGANEQYF. The CDR3, as DNA: TGTGCCAGCAGTCAGGGGGCGAACGAGCAGTACTTC. The chain employs TRBV6-6 and TRBJ2-5, with 8 bases that match TRBD1. The J call may be faulty, since TRBJ2-7 better matches the DNA end. CDR1 is MNHNY and CDR2 is SVGAGI in the germline V gene (reference sequence). CDR3 length equals 12 residues.